This T cell receptor beta chain is from a study of blood T cell repertoires in COVID-19. Study-wide background: The United States, Italy and Spain provided the acute and convalescent COVID-19 samples. PBMCs, B-cell-depleted T cells, or T cells were the source of the cDNA or gDNA that made up the material.

Authors' data handling: It was from reference gene primer amplification that nucleated cell counts were estimated. Libraries were prepared by immunoSEQ multiplex PCR; TCRdb keeps only in-frame clonotypes and omits some of them. Clonal size and the V and J genes are those of that table, whereas D and trimming came from the DNA. The data contain a few hundred thousand clones, around 87% of them seen just once; the ten biggest clones take up less than 9.5%. CDR1 and CDR2 (germline): SGDLS, YYNGEE. The CDR3 is 15 amino acids. The V end was cut by 0 bases, the J end by 6 bases, with 15 bases between. The chain uses TRBV9 and TRBJ1-1, with D hard to call. The source material was peripheral blood. This clonotype was obtained from a woman aged 45-60 years who had recovered from COVID-19. CDR3 sequence (DNA): TGTGCCAGCAGCGTAGATCCGGGTTTAAAGGCTGAAGCTTTCTTT. It codes for CASSVDPGLKAEAFF.